Below are 22 T cell receptor beta chains sequenced from a single sample in a study of T cell responses to AZD1222 COVID-19 vaccine. Measured with immunoSEQ multiplex PCR; TCRdb has only the in-frame clones, and not every one. The sample shows roughly 90,000 clones, over 75% of them seen only once. The source material was peripheral blood, sampled 28 days after the second AZD1222 dose. Receptor source: an adult who received the AZD1222 COVID-19 vaccine.

The rearrangement links TRBV5-1 to TRBJ1-5; D is possibly TRBD1 (6 bases). Germline V gene lookup returns CDR1 SGHRS and CDR2 YFSETQ. This CDR3 region has 13 residues. V gave up 0 bases and J gave up 6 bases, with 7 bases separating them. The DNA for the CDR3 is TGCGCCAGCAGCTTGGGCAGGGGTCAGCCCCAGCATTTT. This translates into CASSLGRGQPQHF.

The chain employs TRBV9 and TRBJ2-6; D is undetermined. The length of the CDR3 is 15 residues. V dropped 0 bases and J dropped 4 bases, with 8 bases sitting between them. Germline CDR1 SGDLS, CDR2 YYNGEE. This CDR3 reads CASSVAASGANVLTF. In DNA, the CDR3 is TGTGCCAGCAGCGTAGCAGCGTCCGGGGCCAACGTCCTGACTTTC.

Note on this clone: Other DNA sequences in this sample translate to the same CDR3. The chain employs TRBV18 and TRBJ1-1; D is possibly TRBD1 (6 bases). The CDR3 covers 13 residues. Germline lookup yields CDR1 KGHSH and CDR2 LQKENI. Trimming cost V 3 bases and J 1 base, with 6 bases left between them. CDR3 in amino acids: CASSPGQNTEAFF. The CDR3, as DNA: TGTGCCAGCTCACCGGGACAGAACACTGAAGCTTTCTTT.

This chain joins TRBV5-1 and TRBJ1-2, with 7 bases fitting TRBD1. The CDR3 runs to 15 residues. Per germline, CDR1 SGHRS and CDR2 YFSETQ. Trimming took 3 bases from V and 5 from J; bases not matched to a gene: 10. The CDR3: CASSSTGTAAYGYTF. The CDR3, as DNA: TGCGCCAGCAGCTCAACCGGGACAGCTGCTTATGGCTACACCTTC.

The rearrangement joins TRBV6-5 to TRBJ1-2; D may be TRBD1 (6 bases). CDR3 length equals 13 residues. The V end lost 8 bases, the J end lost 4 bases, and 14 bases lay between the germline ends. The germline gives CDR1 MNHEY, CDR2 SVGAGI. CDR3 nucleotide sequence: TGTGCCAGCGGCTACAGGGAGGGCTATGGCTACACCTTC. Amino acids: CASGYREGYGYTF.

This sequence joins TRBV7-8 and TRBJ2-5; 8 bases agree with TRBD2. CDR1 and CDR2 (germline): SGHVS, FQNEAQ. The CDR3 spans 16 residues. Trimming removed 1 base from V and 1 base from J; junction bases left unmatched: 5. CDR3 sequence (DNA): TGTGCCAGCAGCTTAGGGGCGGGGGGTATCCAAGAGACCCAGTACTTC. Translation gives CASSLGAGGIQETQYF.

This chain joins TRBV15 and TRBJ2-7, with D perhaps matching TRBD2 (5 bases). CDR3 length: 14 amino acids. Germline V gives CDR1 LNHNV, CDR2 YYDKDF (reference sequence). Trimming removed 0 bases at V and 5 bases at J, with 11 bases between. The CDR3 DNA sequence: TGTGCCACCAGCAGAGATCAAGAGGGAAACGAGCAGTACTTC. Protein product: CATSRDQEGNEQYF.

The chain links TRBV3-1 (or the pseudogene TRBV3-2) to TRBJ2-4, with TRBD1 as a possible D gene (5 bases). Germline assignment: CDR1 LGHDT and CDR2 YNNKEL (reference sequence). The CDR3 length is 13 residues. The ends were cut back, 8 bases at V and 0 bases at J, with 8 bases in the middle. For the CDR3, the DNA is TGTGCCAGCGGGGCGTTAGCCAAAAACATTCAGTACTTC. Protein sequence: CASGALAKNIQYF.

The rearrangement links TRBV6-5 to TRBJ2-2; the D is unclear. Trimming took off 4 bases at V and 6 bases at J, with 6 bases between the two ends. This CDR3 contains 12 residues. Germline values: CDR1 MNHEY, CDR2 SVGAGI. CDR3 DNA sequence: TGTGCCAGCAGTTTTAGGGCCGGGGAGCTGTTTTTT. Encoded protein: CASSFRAGELFF.

J is TRBJ2-2 and V is TRBV7-3; TRBD1 agrees at 7 bases. V was clipped by 3 bases and J by 2 bases; unmatched bases: 6. This CDR3 contains 16 residues. CDR1 is SGHTA and CDR2 is FQGTGA in the germline V gene. CDR3 in amino acids: CASSFERQGNTGELFF. The CDR3 region has the DNA TGTGCCAGCAGCTTTGAAAGACAGGGCAACACCGGGGAGCTGTTTTTT.

The chain uses TRBV18 and TRBJ1-1; D might be TRBD1 (5 bases). V lost 4 bases to trimming and J lost 0 bases, with 12 bases between them. The CDR3 has 15 amino acids. CDR1 and CDR2 from the germline V gene are KGHSH and LQKENI. CDR3 coding DNA: TGTGCCAGCTCACTCGGACATCTTATGAACACTGAAGCTTTCTTT. Protein: CASSLGHLMNTEAFF.

This sequence joins TRBV19 and TRBJ1-2; D is unresolved. Trimming stripped 7 bases from V and 5 bases from J, with 8 bases between. The germline V gene encodes CDR1 LNHDA and CDR2 SQIVND (reference sequence). The CDR3 runs 11 residues. The CDR3 nucleotides read TGTGCCAGTACCGAACGGTATGGCTACACCTTC. Translated: CASTERYGYTF.

The chain links TRBV25-1 to TRBJ1-3, with D possibly being TRBD1 (5 bases). V shed 3 bases and J shed 0 bases, with 15 bases lying between them. Germline V lookup: CDR1 MGHDK, CDR2 SYGVNS. The CDR3 is 17 residues long. The CDR3 protein is CASSDLQELHSGNTIYF. In nucleotides, the CDR3 is TGTGCCAGCAGTGATTTACAGGAACTTCACTCTGGAAACACCATATATTTT.

Comment on this clone: Other DNA variants within this sample encode the same CDR3. This rearrangement joins TRBV18 to TRBJ1-1; TRBD1 matches at 8 bases. Germline assignment: CDR1 KGHSH and CDR2 LQKENI. The trim removed 3 bases at V and 5 bases at J, leaving 5 bases unmatched. The CDR3 loop spans 14 amino acids. CDR3 in DNA: TGTGCCAGCTCACCGCAGGGGGCGGGAACTGAAGCTTTCTTT. It yields the protein CASSPQGAGTEAFF.

The rearrangement links TRBV5-4 to TRBJ2-7; TRBD1 matches 7 bases. Germline CDR1 SGHNT, CDR2 YYREEE (reference sequence). The J segment lost 3 bases and the V segment lost 4 bases, leaving 7 bases of the junction unmatched. CDR3 length equals 14 residues. The CDR3 sequence is CASSPDRSFYEQYF. The CDR3 DNA reads TGTGCCAGCAGCCCGGACAGGAGTTTCTACGAGCAGTACTTC.

The gene calls are TRBV10-3 and TRBJ1-3; D is perhaps TRBD1 (6 bases). Germline-derived CDR1 and CDR2 are ENHRY and SYGVKD. V gave up 6 bases and J gave up 8 bases, with 20 bases separating them. CDR3 length equals 15 residues. The CDR3 here is CAISPTGRGRDTIYF. The CDR3 nucleotides are TGTGCCATCAGCCCTACAGGGAGGGGAAGGGACACCATATATTTT.

The CDR3 nucleotides are TGTGCCAGCAGTTCGGGCCCAGGGTCGAACACTGAAGCTTTCTTT. Translation: CASSSGPGSNTEAFF. The rearrangement uses TRBV27 and TRBJ1-1; D is perhaps TRBD1 (5 bases). The CDR3 spans 15 residues. Germline-derived CDR1 and CDR2 are MNHEY and SMNVEV (reference sequence). V lost 4 bases and J lost 1, with 13 bases in between.

The CDR3 coding sequence is TGCGCCAGCAGCTCCCACCGTACGGGGGGCACTGAAGCTTTCTTT. Its protein product is CASSSHRTGGTEAFF. This chain connects TRBV5-1 to TRBJ1-1, with D maybe TRBD1 (5 bases). The CDR3 totals 15 residues. Trimming left V 3 bases short and J 4 bases short, with 16 bases between. Germline-derived CDR1 and CDR2 are SGHRS and YFSETQ.

In nucleotides, the CDR3 is TGTGCCAGCAGCCCCGGGACCCATCAGACCTACGAGCAGTACTTC. This encodes CASSPGTHQTYEQYF. This chain connects TRBV5-6 to TRBJ2-7, with D possibly called TRBD1 or TRBD2 (5 bases each). V lost 4 bases and J lost 2, with 16 bases in between. Germline lookup yields CDR1 SGHDT and CDR2 YYEEEE. The CDR3 contains 15 residues.

The rearrangement uses TRBV15 and TRBJ1-1; D remains ambiguous. V lost 6 bases, J lost 3 bases, and 14 bases lay in between. The germline CDR1 and CDR2 sequences are LNHNV and YYDKDF (reference sequence). This CDR3 has 14 residues. CDR3 region: CATSTDPKDTEAFF. Here the CDR3 DNA reads TGTGCCACCAGTACGGACCCGAAGGACACTGAAGCTTTCTTT.

V is TRBV5-1 and J is TRBJ1-3; D ambiguous. Trimming removed 1 base from V and 8 bases from J, with 13 bases in between. Germline V lookup: CDR1 SGHRS, CDR2 YFSETQ. This CDR3 has 14 residues. CDR3 bases: TGCGCCAGCAGCTTGTCTTCGACGAGGGACACCATATATTTT. Its protein product is CASSLSSTRDTIYF.

The V and J genes are TRBV29-1 and TRBJ2-7; TRBD2 aligns across 10 bases. V shed 6 bases, J shed 5 bases, and the junction held 10 bases outside the gene matches. Germline CDR1 SQVTM, CDR2 ANQGSEA. The CDR3 has 14 amino acids. The CDR3 coding sequence is TGCAGCGTCAGCGGGAGGGCCGATATGCACGAGCAGTACTTC. This translates into CSVSGRADMHEQYF.